One and the same sample provided the 22 T cell receptor beta chains below, sequenced in a study of T-cell reconstitution after alpha-beta-depleted transplantation in children. Unique molecular identifiers were built into the TCRbeta library. TCRdb analysed the PCR reads with MiXCR anew, one entry per CDR3 protein. This sample has roughly 220,000 distinct CDR3 sequences; roughly a tenth occur once, and the top ten carry over 4.5%. The specimen was PBMCs from the stem cell graft donor, collected from the stem cell graft. The receptors shown here come from a human donor who donated a stem cell graft to a child with SCID.

This chain connects TRBV10-3 to TRBJ2-7; D unresolved. V gave up 0 bases and J gave up 7 bases, with 16 bases separating them. The CDR3 contains 15 residues. CDR1 ENHRY and CDR2 SYGVKD come from the germline V gene. In DNA, the CDR3 is TGTGCCATCAGTGAGTCAGGCCTCTTTTTGGGGGAGCAGTACTTC. Protein: CAISESGLFLGEQYF.

Many counts were recorded for this clonotype. The chain joins TRBV6-5 to TRBJ2-7; D possibly uses TRBD1 or TRBD2 (5 bases each). V lost 0 bases and J 2 bases, leaving 8 bases between the germline ends. The length of the CDR3 is 14 residues. The germline V gene has CDR1 MNHEY and CDR2 SVGAGI. The CDR3 nucleotides read TGTGCCAGCAGTTACTCGAGGGGCCCCTACGAGCAGTACTTC. Its protein is CASSYSRGPYEQYF.

On this clonotype itself: A clone one base away is much larger, so this may be a read error. The gene calls are TRBV5-1 and TRBJ1-2, with a weak D call TRBD1 (5 bases). The CDR3 extends over 14 amino acids. Looked up from germline, CDR1 is SGHRS and CDR2 is YFSETQ. CDR3 DNA sequence: TGCGCCAGCGCCCTCTCGGAGGGGTACTATGGCGACACCTTC. It codes for CASALSEGYYGDTF.

This clonotype has ten or more counts. The chain employs TRBV4-1 and TRBJ2-7, with a weak D call TRBD1 (6 bases). The CDR3 covers 14 residues. Between the trimmed V and J ends, which lost 3 bases and 4 bases, there was a span of 13 bases. The germline CDR1 and CDR2 sequences are MGHRA and YSYEKL. Here the CDR3 reads CASSHHGTPYEQYF. CDR3 sequence (DNA): TGCGCCAGCAGCCACCATGGGACACCATACGAGCAGTACTTC.

The rearrangement uses TRBV19 and TRBJ1-2; perhaps TRBD1 as D (5 bases). The CDR3 spans 14 residues. Germline V gene lookup returns CDR1 LNHDA and CDR2 SQIVND (reference sequence). V was pared by 3 bases and J by 4 bases, with 12 bases between. Written as DNA, the CDR3 is TGTGCCAGTAGTATGGGGGACGCACGCTATGGCTACACCTTC. This translates into CASSMGDARYGYTF.

At least ten counts were recorded for this clonotype. The V and J genes are TRBV20-1 and TRBJ2-3; 9 bases fit TRBD1. CDR1 and CDR2 (germline): DFQATT, SNEGSKA (reference sequence). The CDR3 has 14 residues. Trimming removed 7 bases from V and 3 bases from J; junction bases left unmatched: 8. The CDR3 sequence: CSVPGQGWTDTQYF. The CDR3 DNA reads TGCAGTGTTCCGGGACAGGGTTGGACAGATACGCAGTATTTT.

This clonotype was found many times. The rearrangement links TRBV6-5 to TRBJ2-7; D perhaps matches TRBD2 (5 bases). The CDR3 spans 15 residues. CDR1 is MNHEY and CDR2 is SVGAGI in the germline V gene. Trimming removed 0 bases at V and 5 bases at J, with 14 bases between. In nucleotides, the CDR3 is TGTGCCAGCAGTTACTCGGTGGGAGTCCGCGACGAGCAGTACTTC. Amino acids: CASSYSVGVRDEQYF.

This clonotype came up many times. The V and J genes are TRBV29-1 and TRBJ1-2; D unclear. CDR3 size: 13 residues. Trimming removed 3 bases from V and 3 bases from J, with 11 bases in between. Germline V lookup: CDR1 SQVTM, CDR2 ANQGSEA. CDR3 amino acids: CSVDRVMYYGYTF. As DNA, the CDR3 is TGCAGCGTTGATCGGGTGATGTACTATGGCTACACCTTC.

The chain employs TRBV5-5 and TRBJ2-5; 7 bases match TRBD2. The CDR3 covers 15 residues. Losses at the gene ends were 1 base for V and 5 bases for J; bases not matched to a gene: 8. Germline V gives CDR1 SGHKS, CDR2 YYEKEE (reference sequence). The CDR3 here is CASSLSSSGLETQYF. CDR3 nucleotide sequence: TGTGCCAGCAGCTTGTCGTCTAGCGGTTTGGAGACCCAGTACTTC.

This clonotype has at least ten counts. The chain recombines TRBV5-1 with TRBJ1-6; D remains ambiguous. Germline V gene sequence: CDR1 SGHRS, CDR2 YFSETQ. The CDR3 runs to 17 residues. V gave up 4 bases and J gave up 7 bases, with 21 bases separating them. The DNA for the CDR3 is TGCGCCAGCAGCCGGACCTCCGGCCCGGGAGGAAATTCACCCCTCCACTTT. It codes for CASSRTSGPGGNSPLHF.

With regard to this clonotype: A much larger clone differs from this one at a single base, so this may be a read error. This sequence joins TRBV18 and TRBJ2-7, with TRBD1 matching 10 bases. Germline CDR1 is KGHSH and CDR2 is LQKENI. The CDR3 consists of 15 residues. CDR3 residues: CASTPSTGGWYEQYF. The CDR3 DNA follows: TGTGCCAGCACACCTTCGACAGGGGGCTGGTACGAGCAGTACTTC.

This clonotype was counted ten times or more. V gene TRBV20-1 combines with J gene TRBJ1-5; D is undetermined. The V and J ends lost 0 bases and 2 bases respectively, with 17 bases between them. Germline V CDR1 and CDR2: DFQATT, SNEGSKA (reference sequence). The length of the CDR3 is 17 residues. The CDR3 loop is CSARESSRPSGNQPQHF. The CDR3 DNA reads as TGCAGTGCTAGAGAGAGCTCTCGACCCTCGGGCAATCAGCCCCAGCATTTT.

In this sample, this clonotype turned up a few times. The rearrangement uses TRBV20-1 and TRBJ2-3, with 11 bases fitting TRBD2. CDR1 DFQATT and CDR2 SNEGSKA come from the germline V gene (reference sequence). The CDR3 runs to 14 residues. J lost 3 bases, V lost 6 bases, and 5 bases had no gene match. The CDR3 is CSAQLAGVTDTQYF. The CDR3 DNA sequence: TGCAGTGCACAACTAGCGGGGGTGACAGATACGCAGTATTTT.

This clonotype showed up many times. The V gene is TRBV5-4, the J gene TRBJ1-4, with a weak D call TRBD1 (6 bases). The germline CDR1 and CDR2 sequences are SGHNT and YYREEE (reference sequence). The V gene lost 5 bases and the J gene lost 3 bases, with 8 bases spanning the gap. This CDR3 region has 13 residues. For the CDR3, the DNA is TGTGCCAGCAGGGCAGGGGCTAATGAAAAACTGTTTTTT. Translating it yields CASRAGANEKLFF.

This clonotype was recorded a few times. The chain links TRBV5-1 to TRBJ1-1; 8 nucleotides match TRBD1. CDR3 length equals 14 residues. After removal of 0 bases from V and 8 bases from J, the junction contained 6 bases not matched to a gene. Germline V gene lookup returns CDR1 SGHRS and CDR2 YFSETQ. The CDR3 here is CASSLEIRDREAFF. CDR3 nucleotides: TGCGCCAGCAGCTTGGAAATCCGGGACAGGGAAGCTTTCTTT.

This clonotype has at least ten counts. V gene TRBV20-1 combines with J gene TRBJ1-4; D gene uncertain. The ends were cut back, 0 bases at V and 8 bases at J, with 13 bases in the middle. This CDR3 spans 14 amino acids. Germline assignment: CDR1 DFQATT and CDR2 SNEGSKA (reference sequence). CDR3 in DNA: TGCAGTGCTAGAGACTCAGGCATAGCCGAAAAACTGTTTTTT. Protein: CSARDSGIAEKLFF.

In this sample, this clonotype turned up many times. The chain recombines TRBV2 with TRBJ1-1; 9 bases align to TRBD1. The CDR3 length is 14 residues. Trimming cost V 4 bases and J 5 bases; bases outside gene matches: 5. Germline CDR1 is SNHLY and CDR2 is FYNNEI. CDR3 sequence reads: CASSVDRGLTEAFF. The CDR3 nucleotides read TGTGCCAGCAGTGTAGACAGGGGGTTAACTGAAGCTTTCTTT.

This clonotype was seen repeatedly, ten times or more. This chain connects TRBV20-1 to TRBJ1-1; D not resolved. Trimming cost V 0 bases and J 4 bases, with 12 bases left between them. The CDR3 totals 14 residues. CDR1 and CDR2 from the germline V gene are DFQATT and SNEGSKA (reference sequence). CDR3: CSARDRGSGTEAFF. In DNA form, the CDR3 reads TGCAGTGCTAGAGATCGGGGATCGGGCACTGAAGCTTTCTTT.

This clonotype was recorded many times. The J gene is TRBJ2-1, the V gene TRBV5-6, with 11 bases matching TRBD2. J was trimmed by 0 bases and V by 0 bases; bases with no gene match: 8. CDR1 and CDR2 (germline): SGHDT, YYEEEE. The CDR3 contains 19 residues. This CDR3 reads CASSLGLAGGMSSYNEQFF. CDR3 bases: TGTGCCAGCAGCTTGGGGCTAGCGGGGGGCATGAGCTCCTACAATGAGCAGTTCTTC.

This clonotype turned up a few times. The chain employs TRBV5-1 and TRBJ2-7, with 15 bases lining up with TRBD2. V was clipped by 3 bases and J by 2 bases; unmatched bases: 6. Germline values: CDR1 SGHRS, CDR2 YFSETQ. The CDR3 sequence is 17 residues long. In DNA, the CDR3 is TGCGCCAGCAGCTACGGACTAGCGGGGGGGGTCACCTACGAGCAGTACTTC. Protein product: CASSYGLAGGVTYEQYF.

This clonotype was seen many times. This chain connects TRBV7-2 to TRBJ1-4, with D maybe TRBD1 (5 bases). This CDR3 is 15 amino acids long. V was trimmed by 5 bases and J by 10 bases, leaving 20 bases between them. Germline CDR1 reads SGHTA; CDR2 reads FQGNSA. CDR3 loop: CASSLTGHSPGKLFF. CDR3 in DNA: TGTGCCAGCAGCCTAACGGGGCACTCGCCAGGAAAACTGTTTTTT.

In its sample, this clonotype was seen many times. The chain couples TRBV28 to TRBJ1-5; no reliable D call. The CDR3 sequence is 14 residues long. Trimming pared 6 bases from V and 0 bases from J, leaving 9 bases between. Germline CDR1 and CDR2: MDHEN and SYDVKM. The CDR3 is CASSRMISNQPQHF. CDR3 DNA sequence: TGTGCCAGCAGCCGGATGATTAGCAATCAGCCCCAGCATTTT.